The clone carrying this T cell receptor (beta chain) was found once. The sample originates from a study of blood T cell repertoires in COVID-19. Study background: Material from acute and convalescent COVID-19 was sourced from the United States, Italy and Spain. In each case, the material was cDNA or gDNA derived from T cells, B-cell-depleted T cells, or PBMCs.

Original processing notes: Researchers report that nucleated cell counts were estimated from reference gene primer amplification. This table comes from immunoSEQ multiplex PCR, and its TCRdb copy is limited to in-frame clones, with some not included. D and trimming were read from the DNA, whereas the V and J calls and clone size are those reported in that table. The sample lists 52,000 or so clones, approximately 90% occurring once. The V end lost 4 bases, the J end lost 3 bases, and 11 bases lay between the germline ends. Germline CDR1 SGHRS, CDR2 YFSETQ. This CDR3 has 15 residues. This TCR was sampled from a man at least 80 years old with acute or convalescent COVID-19. This sequence joins TRBV5-1 and TRBJ1-6; D might be TRBD1 (5 bases). Sequenced: peripheral blood. CDR3 nucleotide sequence: TGCGCCAGCAGCCTCCAGGGTAACTATAATTCACCCCTCCACTTT. The encoded protein is CASSLQGNYNSPLHF.